This T cell receptor beta chain originates from a study of shared clonotypes between healthy human individuals. Broader study findings: Some clonotypes were shared by all four sorted-subset donors, while others were not shared. The non-shared ones had lower generation probabilities than the shared ones. Sorted-subset sequencing was shown by rarefaction to be incomplete despite large depth.

CD45RA-negative memory and CD45RA+ naive subsets were split from the CD4+ cells. As concerns this clone: No antigen is known for it.

The DNA input per sorted-subset replicate PCR was roughly 0.2 ug, corresponding to some 30,000 T cell genomes. The repertoire was sequenced with immunoSEQ multiplex PCR; TCRdb's copy has only in-frame clones and lacks some. The sample lists over a million clones; approximately 97% were seen once. Sequenced: naive CD4+ T cells sorted from blood. As for subset: CD45RA+ positively selected. The source is a man younger than 40 in good health.

CDR3 DNA sequence: TGTGCCAGCAGCTTCGGGGCGGGCCAGATCTTCAATCAGCCCCAGCATTTT. The encoded protein is CASSFGAGQIFNQPQHF. V gene TRBV7-8 combines with J gene TRBJ1-5; TRBD1 is a possible D gene (5 bases). Trimming took 3 bases from V and 3 from J, leaving 18 bases between them. Germline CDR1 reads SGHVS; CDR2 reads FQNEAQ. The CDR3 runs to 17 residues.